This TCR beta chain comes out of a study of CD8 T cells in Susac syndrome. Germline V gives CDR1 LNHNV, CDR2 YYDKDF (reference sequence). There are 13 residues in the CDR3. V lost 1 base and J 6 bases, leaving 7 bases between the germline ends. An input of about 0.5 to 1 ug of RNA was subjected to reverse transcription using random hexamers. TCRdb re-derived calls from the immunoSEQ multiplex PCR reads in MiXCR, one entry per CDR3 protein. The sample shows around 200,000 distinct CDR3 sequences, 95% of them seen only once. Sequencing of TCR beta drew on CD8+ and CD4+ T cells from blood. FACS enriched CD8+ TEMRA cells, while bulk CD8+ and CD4+ were negatively isolated.

The chain carries TRBV15 and TRBJ2-1; TRBD1 is a possible D gene (6 bases). The clonotype was recovered from a human donor in good health. The sample consisted of CD4+ T cells from PBMCs. CDR3 nucleotide sequence: TGTGCCACCAGCAGAGCCAGGGGCAATGAGCAGTTCTTC. Its protein is CATSRARGNEQFF.